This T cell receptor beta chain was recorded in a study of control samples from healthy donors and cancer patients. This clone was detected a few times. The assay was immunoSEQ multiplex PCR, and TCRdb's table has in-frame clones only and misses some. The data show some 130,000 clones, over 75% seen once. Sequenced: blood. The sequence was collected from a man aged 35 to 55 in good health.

CDR3 nucleotides: TGCAGTGTCTCGGGCCGGGAAAAACTGTTTTTT. Protein sequence: CSVSGREKLFF. The V and J genes are TRBV20-1 and TRBJ1-4; D ambiguous. CDR3 size: 11 residues. Trimming removed 7 bases from V and 8 bases from J, with 11 bases in between. In germline, CDR1 is DFQATT, CDR2 SNEGSKA (reference sequence).